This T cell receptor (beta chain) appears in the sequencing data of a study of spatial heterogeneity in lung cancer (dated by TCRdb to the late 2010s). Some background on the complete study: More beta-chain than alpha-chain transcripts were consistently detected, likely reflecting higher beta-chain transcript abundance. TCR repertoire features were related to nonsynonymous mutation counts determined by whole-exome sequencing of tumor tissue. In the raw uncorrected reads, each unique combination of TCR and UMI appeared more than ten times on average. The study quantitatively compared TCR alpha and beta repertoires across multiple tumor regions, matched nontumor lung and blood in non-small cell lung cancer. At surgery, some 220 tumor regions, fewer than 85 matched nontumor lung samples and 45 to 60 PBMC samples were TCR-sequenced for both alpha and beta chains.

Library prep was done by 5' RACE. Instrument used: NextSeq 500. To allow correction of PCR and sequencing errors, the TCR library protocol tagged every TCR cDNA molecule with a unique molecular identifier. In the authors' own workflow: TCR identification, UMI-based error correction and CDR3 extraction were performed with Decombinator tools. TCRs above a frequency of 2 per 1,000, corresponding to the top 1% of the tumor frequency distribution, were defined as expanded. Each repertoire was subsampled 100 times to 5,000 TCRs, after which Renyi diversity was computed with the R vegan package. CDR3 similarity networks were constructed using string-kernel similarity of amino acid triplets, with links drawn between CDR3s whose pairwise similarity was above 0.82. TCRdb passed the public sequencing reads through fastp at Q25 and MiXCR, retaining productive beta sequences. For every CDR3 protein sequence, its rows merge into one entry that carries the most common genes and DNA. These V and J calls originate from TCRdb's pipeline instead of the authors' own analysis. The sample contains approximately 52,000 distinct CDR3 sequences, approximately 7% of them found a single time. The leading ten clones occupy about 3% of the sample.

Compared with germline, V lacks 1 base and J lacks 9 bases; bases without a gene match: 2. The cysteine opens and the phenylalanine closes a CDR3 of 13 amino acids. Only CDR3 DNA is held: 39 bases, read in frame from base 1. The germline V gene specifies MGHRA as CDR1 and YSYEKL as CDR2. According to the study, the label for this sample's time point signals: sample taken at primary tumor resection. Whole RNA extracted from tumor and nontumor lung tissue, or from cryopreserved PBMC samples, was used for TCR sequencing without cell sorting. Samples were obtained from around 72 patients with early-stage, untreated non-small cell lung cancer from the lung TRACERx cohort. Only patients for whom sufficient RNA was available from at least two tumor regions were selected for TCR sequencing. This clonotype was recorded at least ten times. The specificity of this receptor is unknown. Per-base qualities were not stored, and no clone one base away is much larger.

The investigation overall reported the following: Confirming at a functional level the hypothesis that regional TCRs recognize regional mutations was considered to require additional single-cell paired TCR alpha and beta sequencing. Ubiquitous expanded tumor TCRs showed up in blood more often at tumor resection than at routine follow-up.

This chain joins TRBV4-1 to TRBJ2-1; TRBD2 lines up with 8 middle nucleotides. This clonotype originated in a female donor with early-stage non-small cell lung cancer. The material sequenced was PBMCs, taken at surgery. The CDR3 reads CASSQVAGGEQFF. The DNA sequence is TGCGCCAGCAGCCAAGTCGCGGGGGGTGAGCAGTTCTTC.